This T cell receptor (beta chain) is drawn from a study of T cells after yellow fever vaccination. Study at large: The SMART-Seq v4 Ultra Low Input method served to prepare the low-cell-number fractions. Whole-study findings and limits: Sorted repertoires could include abundant contaminating clonotypes from bulk cells.

TCRdb independently ran MiXCR on the 5' RACE reads; one entry per CDR3 protein. The sample consists of 610,000 or so distinct CDR3 sequences, over 9% of them appearing once. J lost 4 bases, V lost 6 bases, and 7 bases had no gene match. CDR1 and CDR2 from the germline V gene are SGHTA and FQGNSA. This CDR3 is built from 15 residues. This clonotype was counted between two and nine times. What it binds is not known. This TCR was sampled from a man under 40 who received the YFV17D yellow fever vaccine. The chain carries TRBV7-2 and TRBJ2-1; 9 bases are a match to TRBD2. This specimen consisted of PBMCs, obtained on the day of the yellow fever booster vaccination. The CDR3 bases are TGTGCCAGCAGTGTGACTAGCGGCACATACAATGAGCAGTTCTTC. Its protein product is CASSVTSGTYNEQFF.